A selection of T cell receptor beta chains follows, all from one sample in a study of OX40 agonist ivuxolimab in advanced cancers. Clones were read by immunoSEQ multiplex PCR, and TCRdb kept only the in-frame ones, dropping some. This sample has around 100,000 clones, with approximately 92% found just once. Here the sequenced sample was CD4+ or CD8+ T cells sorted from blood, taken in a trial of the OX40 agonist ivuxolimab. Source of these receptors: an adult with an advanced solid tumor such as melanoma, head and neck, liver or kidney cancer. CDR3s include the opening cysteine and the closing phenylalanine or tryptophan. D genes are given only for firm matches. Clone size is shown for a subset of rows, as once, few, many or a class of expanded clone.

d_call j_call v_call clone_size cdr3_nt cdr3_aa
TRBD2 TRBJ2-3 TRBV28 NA TGTGCCAGCAGTCCAGGGTTGACTAGCGGGAGAGGATCAGATACGCAGTATTTT CASSPGLTSGRGSDTQYF
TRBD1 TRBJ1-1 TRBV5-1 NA TGCGCCAGCAGCTGGGACAGGGTGGACACTGAAGCTTTCTTT CASSWDRVDTEAFF
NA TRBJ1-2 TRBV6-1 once TGTGCCAGCAGGGGGGATTTGGGCTACACCTTC CASRGDLGYTF
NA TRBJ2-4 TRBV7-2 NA TGTGCCAGTGCCACAACAGTAGCCAAAAACATTCAGTACTTC CASATTVAKNIQYF
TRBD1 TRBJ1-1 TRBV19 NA TGTGCCAGTAGTTCGACAGGGGGCTGGCGAACTGAAGCTTTCTTT CASSSTGGWRTEAFF
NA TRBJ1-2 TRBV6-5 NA TGTGCCAGCAGCACCCCCGGCTATGGCTACACCTTC CASSTPGYGYTF
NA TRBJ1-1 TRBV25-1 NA TGTGCCAGCAGTCGAGAGGCAGGGGCCACTGAAGCTTTCTTT CASSREAGATEAFF
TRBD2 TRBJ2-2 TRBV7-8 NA TGTGCCAGCAGGCCGAGTCGGCGGGAGGCAAGCACCGGGGAGCTGTTTTTT CASRPSRREASTGELFF
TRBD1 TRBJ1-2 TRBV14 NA TGTGCCAGCAGCCAAGGGTACAGGGGAAACTATGGCTACACCTTC CASSQGYRGNYGYTF
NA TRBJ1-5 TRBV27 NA TGTGCCAGCAGTTTAAGGTTGGCAGAGGCCCAGCATTTT CASSLRLAEAQHF
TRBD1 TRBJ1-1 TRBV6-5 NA TGTGCCATTACAAACAGGGGAAACACTGAAGCTTTCTTT CAITNRGNTEAFF
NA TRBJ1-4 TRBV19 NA TGTGCCAGTAGTACCGACGGGCAGGGCACTAATGAAAAACTGTTTTTT CASSTDGQGTNEKLFF
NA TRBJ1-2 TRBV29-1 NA TGCAGCGTTGAAGACTCCGGGCGTATGGGAGGCTACACCTTC CSVEDSGRMGGYTF
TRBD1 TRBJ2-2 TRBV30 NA TGTGCCTGTCAACCGGGACAGGGGATAACCGGGGAGCTGTTTTTT CACQPGQGITGELFF
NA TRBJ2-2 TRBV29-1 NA TGCAGCGTGGCCGGGGTGAACACCGGGGAGCTGTTTTTT CSVAGVNTGELFF
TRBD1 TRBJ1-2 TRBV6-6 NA TGTGCCAGCAGTTACTCGACAGGGGTGGACACCTTC CASSYSTGVDTF
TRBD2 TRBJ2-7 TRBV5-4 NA TGTGCCAGCAGCTCCGGACTAGCGAAAACCTACGAGCAGTACTTC CASSSGLAKTYEQYF
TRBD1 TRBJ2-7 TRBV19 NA TGTGCCACCTCCCCCGGGACAGGGTTCAGGGAGCAGTACTTC CATSPGTGFREQYF
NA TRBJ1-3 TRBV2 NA TGTGCCAGCAGAGGAGAAACCTCTGGAAACACCATATATTTT CASRGETSGNTIYF
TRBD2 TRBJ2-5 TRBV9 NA TGTGCCAGCAGCGTATCCGCTAGCGGACGAGGGGAGACCCAGTACTTC CASSVSASGRGETQYF
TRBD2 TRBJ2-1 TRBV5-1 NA TGCGCCAGCAGCGAACTAGCGGGAGCCTTCAATGAGCAGTTCTTC CASSELAGAFNEQFF
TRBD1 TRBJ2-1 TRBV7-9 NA TGTGCCAGCGGCACCCCCAGGGGGAGCTCCTACAATGAGCAGTTCTTC CASGTPRGSSYNEQFF
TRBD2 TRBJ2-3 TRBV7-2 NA TGTGCCAGCAGCTTAGGCCCAGGGACTAGCGGGACAGATACGCAGTATTTT CASSLGPGTSGTDTQYF
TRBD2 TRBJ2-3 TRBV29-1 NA TGCAGCGCACAGGGCCTAGCGGGGGGTTCTACGCAGTATTTT CSAQGLAGGSTQYF
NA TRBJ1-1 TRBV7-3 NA TGTGTCAGCAGCTTATCCGGGAACACTGAAGCTTTCTTT CVSSLSGNTEAFF
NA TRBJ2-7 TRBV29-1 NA TGCAGCGTTTGGGACTACGAGCAGTACTTC CSVWDYEQYF
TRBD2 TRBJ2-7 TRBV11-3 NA TGTGCCAGCAGCCCGTCGGGGGGGCCCGAGCAGTACTTC CASSPSGGPEQYF
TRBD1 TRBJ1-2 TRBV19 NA TGTGCCAGTGGACGACAGGGCGACAACTATGGCTACACCTTC CASGRQGDNYGYTF